These T cell receptor beta chains were read from a single sample in a study of blood T cell repertoires in COVID-19. Assay used: immunoSEQ multiplex PCR; TCRdb lists only in-frame clones, some missing. The data hold under 200,000 clones, with about 86% observed a single time. Sequenced input: peripheral blood. The source of these receptors is a woman aged 60-75 years with COVID-19, enrolled during active disease. CDR3s include the opening cysteine and the closing phenylalanine or tryptophan.

CASSEYVTSEYNEQFF	TRBV6-1	TRBJ2-1
CASGRAAEQYF	TRBV6-5	TRBJ2-7
CASSNRDTDTQYF	TRBV19	TRBJ2-3
CASSYEPGTSGLNWFF	TRBV6-5	TRBJ2-1
CASSQHRTVTNYGYTF	TRBV4-3	TRBJ1-2
CASSYRDRRYGYTF	TRBV18	TRBJ1-2
CASSQGLAGGDEQFF	TRBV11-3	TRBJ2-1
CASSPLVMTGKTYNEQFF	TRBV27	TRBJ2-1
CASSKGLYSYEQYF	TRBV6-5	TRBJ2-7
CASSSGSGYEQYF	TRBV7-9	TRBJ2-7
CSVGLGLGEQYF	TRBV29-1	TRBJ2-7
CASGGGPNEKLFF	TRBV7-3	TRBJ1-4
CASSLTSGKYNEQFF	TRBV6-5	TRBJ2-1
CASRYMGQLNTEAFF	TRBV6-2/TRBV6-3	TRBJ1-1
CASGQNYGYTF	TRBV23-1	TRBJ1-2
CASSQASGTGAEKLFF	TRBV3-1/TRBV3-2	TRBJ1-4
CASSPQDFESGANVLTF	TRBV4-3	TRBJ2-6
CASSQVEKHTQYF	TRBV4-1	TRBJ2-3
CATRKGDTEAFF	TRBV10-3	TRBJ1-1
CASSGPGVGVQPQHF	TRBV7-9	TRBJ1-5